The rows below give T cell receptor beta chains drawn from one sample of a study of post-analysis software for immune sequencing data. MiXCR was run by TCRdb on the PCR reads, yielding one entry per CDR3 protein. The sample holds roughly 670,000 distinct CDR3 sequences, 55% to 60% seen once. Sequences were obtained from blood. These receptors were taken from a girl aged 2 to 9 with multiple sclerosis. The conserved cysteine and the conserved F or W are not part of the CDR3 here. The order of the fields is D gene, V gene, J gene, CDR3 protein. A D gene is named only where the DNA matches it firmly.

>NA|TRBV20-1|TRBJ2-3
SASSGGEDTQY
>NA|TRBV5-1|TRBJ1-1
ASSLDASNTEAF
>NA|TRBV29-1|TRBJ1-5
SVADLNNQPQH
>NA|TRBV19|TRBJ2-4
ASTIWAGDKNIQY
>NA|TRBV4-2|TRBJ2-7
ASSQEGGNPHEQY
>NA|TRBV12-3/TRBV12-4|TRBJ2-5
ASSLRERSETQY
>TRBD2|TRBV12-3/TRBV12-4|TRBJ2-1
ASSLDPSGARVSWHEQF
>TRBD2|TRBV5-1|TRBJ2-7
ASSWLAVPYEQY
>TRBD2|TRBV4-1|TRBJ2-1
ASSPLLAGGNEQF
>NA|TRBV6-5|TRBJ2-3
ASTPRGDTDTQY
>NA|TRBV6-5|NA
ASSYAGTGETQY
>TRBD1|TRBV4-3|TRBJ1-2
ASSQAATGGRGYT
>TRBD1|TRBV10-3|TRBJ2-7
AISGQGAGSYEQY
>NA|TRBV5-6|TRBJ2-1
ASSSPLGLSSYNEQF
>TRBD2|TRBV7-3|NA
ASSLGSGRATEQY